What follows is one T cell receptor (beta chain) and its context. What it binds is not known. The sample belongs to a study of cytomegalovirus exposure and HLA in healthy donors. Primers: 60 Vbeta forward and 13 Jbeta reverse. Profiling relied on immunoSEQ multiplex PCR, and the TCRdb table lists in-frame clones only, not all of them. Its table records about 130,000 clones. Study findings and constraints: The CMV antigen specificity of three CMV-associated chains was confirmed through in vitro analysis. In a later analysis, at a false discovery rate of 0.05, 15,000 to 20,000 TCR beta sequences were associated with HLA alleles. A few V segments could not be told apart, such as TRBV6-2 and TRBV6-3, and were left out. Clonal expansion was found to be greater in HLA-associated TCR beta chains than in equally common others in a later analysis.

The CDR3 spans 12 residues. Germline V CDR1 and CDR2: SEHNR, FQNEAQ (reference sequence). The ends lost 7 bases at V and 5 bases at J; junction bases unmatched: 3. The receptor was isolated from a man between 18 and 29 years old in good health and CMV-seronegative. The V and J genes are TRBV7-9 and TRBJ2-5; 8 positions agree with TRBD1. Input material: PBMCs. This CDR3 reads CASKDREETQYF. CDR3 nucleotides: TGTGCCAGCAAGGACAGGGAGGAGACCCAGTACTTC. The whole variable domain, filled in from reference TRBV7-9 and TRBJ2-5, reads DTGVSQNPRHKITKRGQNVTFRCDPISEHNRLYWYRQTLGQGPEFLTYFQNEAQLEKSRLLSDRFSAERPKGSFSTLEIQRTEQGDSAMYLCASKDREETQYFGPGTRLLVL.